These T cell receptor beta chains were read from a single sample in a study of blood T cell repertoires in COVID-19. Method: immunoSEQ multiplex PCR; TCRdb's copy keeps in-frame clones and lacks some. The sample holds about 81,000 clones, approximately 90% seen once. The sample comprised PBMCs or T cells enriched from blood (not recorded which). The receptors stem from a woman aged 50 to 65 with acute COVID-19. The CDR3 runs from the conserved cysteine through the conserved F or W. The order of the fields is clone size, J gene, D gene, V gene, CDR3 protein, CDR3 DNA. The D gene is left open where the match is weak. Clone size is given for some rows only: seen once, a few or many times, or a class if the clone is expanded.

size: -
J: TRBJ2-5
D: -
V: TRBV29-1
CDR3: CSAPRQQGETQYF
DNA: TGCAGCGCCCCCAGGCAACAGGGAGAGACCCAGTACTTC

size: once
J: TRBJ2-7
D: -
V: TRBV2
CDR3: CASRADSHEQYF
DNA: TGTGCCAGCAGGGCCGACAGTCACGAGCAGTACTTC

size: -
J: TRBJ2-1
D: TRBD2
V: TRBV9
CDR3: CASSVDGRAYNEQFF
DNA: TGTGCCAGCAGCGTAGACGGGAGGGCCTACAATGAGCAGTTCTTC

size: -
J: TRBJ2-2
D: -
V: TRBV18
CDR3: CASSPAGMGTGELFF
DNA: TGTGCCAGCTCACCAGCGGGGATGGGGACCGGGGAGCTGTTTTTT

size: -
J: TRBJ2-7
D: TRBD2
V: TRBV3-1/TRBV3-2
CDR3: CASSQGTSGSGAYEQYF
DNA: TGTGCCAGCAGCCAAGGGACTAGCGGGAGTGGAGCCTACGAGCAGTACTTC

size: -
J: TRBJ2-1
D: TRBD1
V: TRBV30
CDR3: CAWSVAGGEQFF
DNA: TGTGCCTGGAGTGTGGCAGGGGGCGAGCAGTTCTTC

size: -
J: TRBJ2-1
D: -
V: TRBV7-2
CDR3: CASSLAFARYNEQFF
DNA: TGTGCCAGCAGCTTAGCTTTTGCTAGGTACAATGAGCAGTTCTTC

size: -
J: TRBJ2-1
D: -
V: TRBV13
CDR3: CASSLPGGGYNEQFF
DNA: TGTGCCAGCAGCTTACCTGGCGGAGGGTACAATGAGCAGTTCTTC

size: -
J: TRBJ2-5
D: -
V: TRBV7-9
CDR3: CASSSPSWGRETQYF
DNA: TGTGCCAGCAGCTCCCCGTCCTGGGGGCGGGAGACCCAGTACTTC

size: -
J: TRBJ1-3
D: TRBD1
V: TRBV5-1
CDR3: CASSHGQGAGNTIYF
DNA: TGCGCCAGCAGCCACGGACAGGGAGCTGGAAACACCATATATTTT

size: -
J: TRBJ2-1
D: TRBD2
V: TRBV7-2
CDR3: CASSHPRREANNEQFF
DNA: TGTGCCAGCAGCCACCCGAGGCGGGAGGCTAACAATGAGCAGTTCTTC

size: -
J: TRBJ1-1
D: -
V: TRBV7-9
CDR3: CASSSTGTEAFF
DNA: TGTGCCAGCAGCTCAACAGGGACTGAAGCTTTCTTT

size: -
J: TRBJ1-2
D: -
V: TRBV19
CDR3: CASSNIDTINYGYTF
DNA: TGTGCCAGTAGTAACATAGACACGATTAACTATGGCTACACCTTC

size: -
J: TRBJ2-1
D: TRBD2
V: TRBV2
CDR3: CATGLAAYNEQFF
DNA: TGTGCCACCGGACTAGCGGCCTACAATGAGCAGTTCTTC

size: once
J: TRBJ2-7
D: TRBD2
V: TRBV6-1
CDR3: CASSGRDSGTSGSNEQYF
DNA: TGTGCCAGCAGTGGCCGGGACAGCGGGACTAGCGGGAGTAACGAGCAGTACTTC

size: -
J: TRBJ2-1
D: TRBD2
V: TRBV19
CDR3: CASSSSTQASGSVNEQFF
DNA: TGTGCCAGTAGTTCTTCCACCCAGGCTAGCGGGAGTGTCAATGAGCAGTTCTTC

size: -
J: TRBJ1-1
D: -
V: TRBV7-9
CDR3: CASSLAQGATEAFF
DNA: TGTGCCAGCAGCTTAGCGCAAGGGGCGACTGAAGCTTTCTTT

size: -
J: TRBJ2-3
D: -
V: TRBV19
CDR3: CASSSGDSTDTQYF
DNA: TGTGCCAGTAGTTCAGGGGATAGCACAGATACGCAGTATTTT

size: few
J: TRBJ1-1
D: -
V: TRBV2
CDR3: CASRPRDTEAFF
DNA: TGTGCCAGCAGGCCGCGGGATACTGAAGCTTTCTTT

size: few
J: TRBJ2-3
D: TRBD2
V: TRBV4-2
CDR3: CASSHESGLAGGQTDTQYF
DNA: TGTGCCAGCAGCCATGAATCCGGACTAGCGGGAGGTCAGACAGATACGCAGTATTTT

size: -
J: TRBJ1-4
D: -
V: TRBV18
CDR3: CASSPPRPNEKLFF
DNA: TGTGCCAGCTCACCCCCCAGGCCTAATGAAAAACTGTTTTTT

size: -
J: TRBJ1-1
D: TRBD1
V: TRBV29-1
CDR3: CSAPGTGGADTEAFF
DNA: TGCAGCGCACCCGGGACAGGGGGCGCGGACACTGAAGCTTTCTTT

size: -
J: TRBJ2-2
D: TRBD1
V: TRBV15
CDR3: CATSRDVTGPGELFF
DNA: TGTGCCACCAGCAGAGATGTGACAGGGCCCGGGGAGCTGTTTTTT

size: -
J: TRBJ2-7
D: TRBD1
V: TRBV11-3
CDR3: CASSIPGQGIYEQYF
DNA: TGTGCCAGCAGCATCCCGGGACAGGGGATATACGAGCAGTACTTC

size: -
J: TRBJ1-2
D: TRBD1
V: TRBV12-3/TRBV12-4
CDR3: CASRPTGDYGYTF
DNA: TGTGCCAGCAGACCAACAGGGGACTATGGCTACACCTTC

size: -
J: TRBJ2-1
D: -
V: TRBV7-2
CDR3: CASSLALGQYNEQFF
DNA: TGTGCCAGCAGCTTAGCTTTAGGACAGTACAATGAGCAGTTCTTC

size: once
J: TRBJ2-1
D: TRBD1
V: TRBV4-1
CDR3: CASSKTGQGALYNEQFF
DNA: TGCGCCAGCAGCAAGACGGGACAGGGGGCCCTATACAATGAGCAGTTCTTC